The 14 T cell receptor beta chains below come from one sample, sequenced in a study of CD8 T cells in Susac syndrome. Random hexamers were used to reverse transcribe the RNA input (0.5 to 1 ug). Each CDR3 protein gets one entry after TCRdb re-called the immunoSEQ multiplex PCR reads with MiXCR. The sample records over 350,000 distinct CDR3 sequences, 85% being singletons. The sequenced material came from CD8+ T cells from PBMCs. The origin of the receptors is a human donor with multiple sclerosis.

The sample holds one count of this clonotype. The DNA for the CDR3 is TGTGCCAGCAGCCTCCAGTACGAGACCCAGTACTTC. Residues: CASSLQYETQYF. The chain has TRBV3-1 and TRBJ2-5; no clear D gene. The CDR3 sequence is 12 residues long. V dropped 4 bases and J dropped 5 bases, with 8 bases sitting between them. Germline loops: CDR1 LGHDT, CDR2 YNNKEL (reference sequence).

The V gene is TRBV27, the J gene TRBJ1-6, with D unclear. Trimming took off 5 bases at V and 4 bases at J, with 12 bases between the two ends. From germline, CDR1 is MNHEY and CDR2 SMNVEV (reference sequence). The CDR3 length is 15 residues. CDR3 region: CASSDALGYNSPLHF. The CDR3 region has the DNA TGTGCCAGCAGTGACGCGCTGGGATATAATTCACCCCTCCACTTT.

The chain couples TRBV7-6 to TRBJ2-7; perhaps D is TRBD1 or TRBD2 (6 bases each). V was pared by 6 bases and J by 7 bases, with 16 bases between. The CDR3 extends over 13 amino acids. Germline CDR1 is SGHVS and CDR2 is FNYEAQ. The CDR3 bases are TGTGCCAGCAGTCCCCCGGGGGCGGGGGAGCAGTACTTC. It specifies CASSPPGAGEQYF. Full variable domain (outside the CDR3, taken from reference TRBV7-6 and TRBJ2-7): GAGVSQSPRYKVTKRGQDVALRCDPISGHVSLYWYRQALGQGPEFLTYFNYEAQQDKSGLPNDRFSAERPEGSISTLTIQRTEQRDSAMYRCASSPPGAGEQYFGPGTRLTVT.

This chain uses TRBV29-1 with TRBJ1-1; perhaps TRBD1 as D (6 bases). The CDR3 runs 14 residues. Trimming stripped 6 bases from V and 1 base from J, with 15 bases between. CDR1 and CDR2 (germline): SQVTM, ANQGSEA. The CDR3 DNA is TGCAGCGTGGACCTACAGGGATCGAACACTGAAGCTTTCTTT. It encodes CSVDLQGSNTEAFF. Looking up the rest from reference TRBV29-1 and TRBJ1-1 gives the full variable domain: SAVISQKPSRDICQRGTSLTIQCQVDSQVTMMFWYRQQPGQSLTLIATANQGSEATYESGFVIDKFPISRPNLTFSTLTVSNMSPEDSSIYLCSVDLQGSNTEAFFGQGTRLTVV.

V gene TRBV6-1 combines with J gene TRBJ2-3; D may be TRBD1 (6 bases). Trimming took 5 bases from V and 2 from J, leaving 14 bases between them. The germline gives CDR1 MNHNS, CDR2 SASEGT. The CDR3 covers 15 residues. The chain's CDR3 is CASSLLEGVTDTQYF. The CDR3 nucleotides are TGTGCCAGCAGTCTTCTAGAGGGGGTCACAGATACGCAGTATTTT.

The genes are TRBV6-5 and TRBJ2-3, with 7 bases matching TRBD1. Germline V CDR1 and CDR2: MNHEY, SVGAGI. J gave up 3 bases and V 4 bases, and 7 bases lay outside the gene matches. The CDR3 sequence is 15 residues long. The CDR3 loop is CASSSGTAFTDTQYF. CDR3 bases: TGTGCCAGCAGTTCCGGGACAGCATTTACAGATACGCAGTATTTT.

CDR3 residues: CASSLSLGSYNEQFF. CDR3 bases: TGTGCCAGCAGTTTATCGTTAGGCTCCTACAATGAGCAGTTCTTC. The chain combines TRBV27 with TRBJ2-1; D unresolved. V lost 0 bases and J lost 0, with 6 bases in between. The germline V gene has CDR1 MNHEY and CDR2 SMNVEV (reference sequence). This CDR3 is 15 amino acids long.

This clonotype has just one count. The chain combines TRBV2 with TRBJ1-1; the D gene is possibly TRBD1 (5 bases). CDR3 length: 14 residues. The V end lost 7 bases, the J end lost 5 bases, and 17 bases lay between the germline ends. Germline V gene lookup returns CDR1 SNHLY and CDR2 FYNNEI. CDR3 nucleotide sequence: TGTGCCAGCAAACTGCAGGTCGGGGGGACTGAAGCTTTCTTT. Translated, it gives CASKLQVGGTEAFF.

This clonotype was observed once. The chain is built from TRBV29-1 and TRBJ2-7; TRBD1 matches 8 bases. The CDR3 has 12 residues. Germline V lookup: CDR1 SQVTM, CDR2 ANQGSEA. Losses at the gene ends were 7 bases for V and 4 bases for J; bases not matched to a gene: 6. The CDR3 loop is CSAQDREYEQYF. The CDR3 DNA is TGCAGCGCCCAGGACAGGGAGTACGAGCAGTACTTC.

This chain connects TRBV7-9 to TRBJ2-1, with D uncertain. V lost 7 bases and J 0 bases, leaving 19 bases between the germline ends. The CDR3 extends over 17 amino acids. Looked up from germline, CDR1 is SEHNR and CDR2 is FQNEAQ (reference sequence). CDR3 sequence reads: CASTSRWHSSSYNEQFF. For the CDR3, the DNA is TGTGCCAGCACCTCCAGGTGGCATTCTAGCTCCTACAATGAGCAGTTCTTC.

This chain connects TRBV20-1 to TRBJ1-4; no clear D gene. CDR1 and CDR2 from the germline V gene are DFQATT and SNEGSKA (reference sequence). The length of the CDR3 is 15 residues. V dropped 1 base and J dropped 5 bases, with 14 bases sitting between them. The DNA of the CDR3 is TGCAGTGCTAGAGTTAAGGGAGGTTCAAATGAAAAACTGTTTTTT. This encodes CSARVKGGSNEKLFF.

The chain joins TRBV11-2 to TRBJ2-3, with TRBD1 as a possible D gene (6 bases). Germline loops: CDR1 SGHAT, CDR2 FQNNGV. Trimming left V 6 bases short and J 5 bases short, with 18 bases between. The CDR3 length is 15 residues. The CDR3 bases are TGTGCCAGCAGTTGGACAGAGATACGGGGAGATACGCAGTATTTT. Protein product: CASSWTEIRGDTQYF. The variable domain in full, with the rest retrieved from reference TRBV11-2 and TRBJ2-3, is EAGVAQSPRYKIIEKRQSVAFWCNPISGHATLYWYQQILGQGPKLLIQFQNNGVVDDSQLPKDRFSAERLKGVDSTLKIQPAKLEDSAVYLCASSWTEIRGDTQYFGPGTRLTVL.

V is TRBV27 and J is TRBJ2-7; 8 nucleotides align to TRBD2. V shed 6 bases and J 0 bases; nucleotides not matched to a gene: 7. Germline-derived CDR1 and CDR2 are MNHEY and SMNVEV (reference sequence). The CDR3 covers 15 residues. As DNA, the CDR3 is TGTGCCAGCAGCGACAGCGGGGGACTCTCCTACGAGCAGTACTTC. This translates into CASSDSGGLSYEQYF.

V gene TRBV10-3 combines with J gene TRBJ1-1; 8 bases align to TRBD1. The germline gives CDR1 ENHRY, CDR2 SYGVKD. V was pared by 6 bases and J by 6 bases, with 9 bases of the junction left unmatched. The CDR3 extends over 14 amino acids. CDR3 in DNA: TGTGCCATCAGCGTAGGACAGGGTTTGGCTGAAGCTTTCTTT. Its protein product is CAISVGQGLAEAFF.